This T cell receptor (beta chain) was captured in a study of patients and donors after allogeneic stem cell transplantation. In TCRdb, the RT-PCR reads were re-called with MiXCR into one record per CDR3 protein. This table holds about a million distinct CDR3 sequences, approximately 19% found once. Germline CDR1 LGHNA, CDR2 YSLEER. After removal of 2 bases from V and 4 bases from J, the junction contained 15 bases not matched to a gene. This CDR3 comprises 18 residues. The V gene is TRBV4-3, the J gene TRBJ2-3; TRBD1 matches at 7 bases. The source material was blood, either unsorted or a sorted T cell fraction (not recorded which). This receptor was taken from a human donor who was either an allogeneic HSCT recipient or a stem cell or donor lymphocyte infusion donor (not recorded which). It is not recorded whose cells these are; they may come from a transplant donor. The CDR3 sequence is CASSQLGQANIGADTQYF. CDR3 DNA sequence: TGCGCCAGCAGCCAATTAGGACAGGCCAACATAGGGGCAGATACGCAGTATTTT.